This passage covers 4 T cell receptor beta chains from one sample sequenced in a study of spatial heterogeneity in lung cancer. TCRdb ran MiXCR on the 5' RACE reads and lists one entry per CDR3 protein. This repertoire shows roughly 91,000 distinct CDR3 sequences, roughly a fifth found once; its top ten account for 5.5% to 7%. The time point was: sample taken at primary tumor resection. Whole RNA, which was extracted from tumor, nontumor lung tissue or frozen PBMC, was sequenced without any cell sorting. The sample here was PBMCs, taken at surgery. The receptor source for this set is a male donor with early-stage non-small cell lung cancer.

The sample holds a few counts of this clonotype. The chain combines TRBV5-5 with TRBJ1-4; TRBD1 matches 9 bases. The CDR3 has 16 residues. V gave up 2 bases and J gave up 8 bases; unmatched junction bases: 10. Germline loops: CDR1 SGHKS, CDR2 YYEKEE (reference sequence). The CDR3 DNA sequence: TGTGCCAGCAGCTTACAACCGGGACAGGGAAACGAAAAACTGTTTTTT. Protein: CASSLQPGQGNEKLFF. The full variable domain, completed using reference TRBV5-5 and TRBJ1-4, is DAGVTQSPTHLIKTRGQQVTLRCSPISGHKSVSWYQQVLGQGPQFIFQYYEKEERGRGNFPDRFSARQFPNYSSELNVNALLLGDSALYLCASSLQPGQGNEKLFFGSGTQLSVL.

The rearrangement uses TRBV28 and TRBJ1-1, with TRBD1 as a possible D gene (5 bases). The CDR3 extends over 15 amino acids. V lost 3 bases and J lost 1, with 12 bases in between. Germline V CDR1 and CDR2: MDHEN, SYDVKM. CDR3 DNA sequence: TGTGCCAGCAGTTTGGGGGGGGAATCGAACACTGAAGCTTTCTTT. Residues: CASSLGGESNTEAFF.

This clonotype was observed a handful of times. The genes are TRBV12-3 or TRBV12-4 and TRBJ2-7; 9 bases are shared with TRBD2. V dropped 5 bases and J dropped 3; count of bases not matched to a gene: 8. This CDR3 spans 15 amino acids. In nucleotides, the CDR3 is TGTGCCAGCAGTCCGCGAATTAGCGGGAGCTACGAGCAGTACTTC. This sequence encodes CASSPRISGSYEQYF.

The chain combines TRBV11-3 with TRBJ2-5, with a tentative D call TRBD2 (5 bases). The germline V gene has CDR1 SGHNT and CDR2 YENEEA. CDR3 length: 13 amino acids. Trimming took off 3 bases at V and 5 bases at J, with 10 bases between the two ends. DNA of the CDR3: TGTGCCAGCAGCTTCGAGGGAGAGGAGACCCAGTACTTC. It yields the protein CASSFEGEETQYF.